This TCR beta chain came from a study of neurological immune-mediated disorders. Looking at the study overall: Secondary progressive cases numbered 3 among the roughly 34 multiple sclerosis patients, while the other 31 were relapsing-remitting. Study results and limitations: No CDR3 amino acid sequences were shared by expanded clones across subjects, suggesting private repertoires in all groups. The highest TCR clonal expansion occurred in HTLV-1-associated myelopathy; multiple sclerosis fell below healthy controls.

TCRdb independently ran MiXCR on the 5' RACE reads; one entry per CDR3 protein. The sample includes 54,000 or so distinct CDR3 sequences, under 4.5% of them seen just once. This CDR3 has 17 amino acids. CDR1 and CDR2 from the germline V gene are SGHVS and FQNEAQ. The V and J ends lost 4 bases and 7 bases, in that order; junction bases with no gene match: 12. This clonotype was seen many times. The antigen is not known. The specimen sequenced was PBMCs. The TCR comes from a woman aged 30 to 39 with multiple sclerosis. The rearrangement joins TRBV7-8 to TRBJ1-6, with 8 bases identical to TRBD1. The CDR3 nucleotides are TGTGCCAGCAGCTCACTCGGGACAGGCCTAGGCAATTCACCCCTCCACTTT. Its translation: CASSSLGTGLGNSPLHF. Drawing the rest from reference TRBV7-8 and TRBJ1-6, the complete variable domain is GAGVSQSPRYKVAKRGQDVALRCDPISGHVSLFWYQQALGQGPEFLTYFQNEAQLDKSGLPSDRFFAERPEGSVSTLKIQRTQQEDSAVYLCASSSLGTGLGNSPLHFGNGTRLTVT.